This T cell receptor (beta chain) derives from a study of PD-1 blockade in classical Hodgkin lymphoma. Libraries were prepared by immunoSEQ multiplex PCR; TCRdb keeps only in-frame clonotypes and omits some of them. Among 30,000 to 35,000 clones listed, roughly four fifths were seen once. Relapse was seen in all patients after autologous stem cell transplantation, and brentuximab vedotin exposure was variable. V was cut by 3 bases and J by 3 bases, with 11 bases left in between. The germline V gene encodes CDR1 KGHSH and CDR2 LQKENI. The CDR3 runs to 14 residues. Material: peripheral blood mononuclear cells (PBMCs), obtained at baseline. The rearrangement links TRBV18 to TRBJ1-2; D possibly corresponds to TRBD1 (6 bases). This TCR derives from a human donor with classical Hodgkin lymphoma. CDR3 sequence: CASSPWGADYGYTF. The CDR3 DNA reads as TGTGCCAGCTCACCGTGGGGGGCGGACTATGGCTACACCTTC.